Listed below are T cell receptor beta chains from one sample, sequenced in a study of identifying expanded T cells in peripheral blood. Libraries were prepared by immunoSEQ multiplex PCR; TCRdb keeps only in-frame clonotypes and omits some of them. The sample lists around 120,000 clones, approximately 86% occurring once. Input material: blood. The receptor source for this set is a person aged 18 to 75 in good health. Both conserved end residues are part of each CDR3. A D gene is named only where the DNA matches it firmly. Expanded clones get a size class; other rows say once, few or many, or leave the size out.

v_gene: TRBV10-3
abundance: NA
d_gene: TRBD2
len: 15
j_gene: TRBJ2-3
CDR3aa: CASSTSGRFSDTQYF
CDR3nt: TGTGCCAGCTCCACTAGCGGGAGGTTTTCAGATACGCAGTATTTT

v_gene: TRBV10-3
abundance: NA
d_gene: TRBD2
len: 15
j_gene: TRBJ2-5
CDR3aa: CAISWAGGPQETQYF
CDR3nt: TGTGCCATCAGTTGGGCGGGGGGCCCCCAAGAGACCCAGTACTTC

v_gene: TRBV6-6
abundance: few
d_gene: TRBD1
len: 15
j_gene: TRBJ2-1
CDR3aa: CASRPPGQSYNEQFF
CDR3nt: TGTGCCAGCAGGCCCCCGGGACAGTCCTACAATGAGCAGTTCTTC

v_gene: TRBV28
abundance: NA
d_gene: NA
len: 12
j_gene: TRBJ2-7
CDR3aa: CASSLWSYEQYF
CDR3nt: TGTGCCAGCAGTTTATGGTCCTACGAGCAGTACTTC

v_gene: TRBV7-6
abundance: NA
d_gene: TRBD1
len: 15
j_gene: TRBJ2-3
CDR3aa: CASKEETGATDTQYF
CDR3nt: TGTGCCAGCAAGGAGGAAACAGGGGCCACAGATACGCAGTATTTT

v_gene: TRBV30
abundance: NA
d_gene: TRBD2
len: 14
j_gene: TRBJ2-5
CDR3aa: CACRSGGLQETQYF
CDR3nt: TGTGCCTGCCGATCGGGGGGGCTCCAAGAGACCCAGTACTTC

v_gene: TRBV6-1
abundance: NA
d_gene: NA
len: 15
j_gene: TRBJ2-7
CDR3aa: CASSEAGRIVYEQYF
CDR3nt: TGTGCCAGCAGTGAAGCGGGGCGGATCGTCTACGAGCAGTACTTC

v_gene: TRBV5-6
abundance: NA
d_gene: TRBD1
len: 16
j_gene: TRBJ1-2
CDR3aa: CASRIQGPPLRDGYTF
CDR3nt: TGTGCCAGCAGGATACAGGGGCCGCCCTTACGGGATGGCTACACCTTC

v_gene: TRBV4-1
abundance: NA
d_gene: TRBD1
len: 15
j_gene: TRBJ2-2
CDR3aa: CASSQGQGTTGELFF
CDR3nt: TGCGCCAGCAGCCAGGGACAGGGTACCACCGGGGAGCTGTTTTTT

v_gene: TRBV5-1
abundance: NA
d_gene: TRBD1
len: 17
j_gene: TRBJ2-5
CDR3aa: CASSLGDRAYSQETQYF
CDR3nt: TGCGCCAGCAGCTTGGGTGACAGGGCTTACTCCCAAGAGACCCAGTACTTC

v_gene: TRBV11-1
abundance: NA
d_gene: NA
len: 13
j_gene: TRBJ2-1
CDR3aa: CASSSRSYNEQFF
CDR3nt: TGTGCCAGCAGCTCAAGATCCTACAATGAGCAGTTCTTC

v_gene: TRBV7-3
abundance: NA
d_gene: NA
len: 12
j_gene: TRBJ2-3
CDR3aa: CASSTSGGTQYF
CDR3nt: TGTGCCAGCAGCACAAGCGGCGGTACGCAGTATTTT

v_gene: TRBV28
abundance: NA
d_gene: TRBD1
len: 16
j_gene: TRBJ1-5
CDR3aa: CASSAGTGGSNQPQHF
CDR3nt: TGTGCCAGCAGTGCAGGGACAGGGGGAAGCAATCAGCCCCAGCATTTT

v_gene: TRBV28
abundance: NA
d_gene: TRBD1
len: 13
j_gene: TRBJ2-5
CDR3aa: CASRQGGKETQYF
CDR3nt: TGTGCCAGCAGACAGGGGGGAAAAGAGACCCAGTACTTC

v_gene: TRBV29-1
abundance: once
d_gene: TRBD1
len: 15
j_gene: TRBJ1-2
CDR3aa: CSVGLWTGEGDGYTF
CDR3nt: TGCAGCGTTGGTCTTTGGACAGGGGAAGGAGATGGCTACACCTTC

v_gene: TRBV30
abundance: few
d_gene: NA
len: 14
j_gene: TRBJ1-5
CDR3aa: CAWSVGGGDQPQHF
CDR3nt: TGTGCCTGGAGTGTTGGGGGAGGCGATCAGCCCCAGCATTTT

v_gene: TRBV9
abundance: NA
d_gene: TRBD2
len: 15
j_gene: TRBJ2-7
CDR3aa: CASSVEDGGVYEQYF
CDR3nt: TGTGCCAGCAGCGTAGAAGACGGGGGGGTCTACGAGCAGTACTTC

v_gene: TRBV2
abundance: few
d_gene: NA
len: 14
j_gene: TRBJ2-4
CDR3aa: CASNPGTRGNIQYF
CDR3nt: TGTGCCAGCAATCCTGGAACAAGGGGGAACATTCAGTACTTC

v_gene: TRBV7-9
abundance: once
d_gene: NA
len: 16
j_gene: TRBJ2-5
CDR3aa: CASRHTANQVQETQYF
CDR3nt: TGTGCCAGCAGACACACCGCGAATCAGGTCCAAGAGACCCAGTACTTC

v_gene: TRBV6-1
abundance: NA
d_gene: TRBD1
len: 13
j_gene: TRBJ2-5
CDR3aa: CASNRGFVETQYF
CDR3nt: TGTGCCAGCAACAGGGGGTTCGTAGAGACCCAGTACTTC

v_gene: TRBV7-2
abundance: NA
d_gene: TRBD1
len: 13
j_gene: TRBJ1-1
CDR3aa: CASRPGQYTEAFF
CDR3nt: TGTGCCAGCAGGCCGGGACAGTACACTGAAGCTTTCTTT

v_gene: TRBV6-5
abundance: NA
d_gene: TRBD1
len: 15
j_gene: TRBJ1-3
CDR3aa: CASSYSAGGGNTIYF
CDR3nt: TGTGCCAGCAGTTACTCGGCAGGGGGTGGAAACACCATATATTTT

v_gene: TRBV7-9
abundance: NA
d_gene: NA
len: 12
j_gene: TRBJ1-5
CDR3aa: CASSLLNQPQHF
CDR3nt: TGTGCCAGCAGCTTACTCAACCAGCCCCAGCATTTT

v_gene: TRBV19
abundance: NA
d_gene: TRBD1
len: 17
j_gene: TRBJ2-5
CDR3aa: CASSSAQGGFRQETQYF
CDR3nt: TGTGCCAGTAGTTCGGCACAGGGGGGATTTCGGCAAGAGACCCAGTACTTC

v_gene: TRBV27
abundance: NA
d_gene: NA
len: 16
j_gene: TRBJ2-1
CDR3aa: CASSLSLAGMGNEQFF
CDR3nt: TGTGCCAGCAGTTTATCTCTGGCGGGGATGGGTAATGAGCAGTTCTTC

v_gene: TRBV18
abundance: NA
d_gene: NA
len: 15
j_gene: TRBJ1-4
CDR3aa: CASSPGGATNEKLFF
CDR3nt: TGTGCCAGCTCACCGGGGGGGGCAACTAATGAAAAACTGTTTTTT

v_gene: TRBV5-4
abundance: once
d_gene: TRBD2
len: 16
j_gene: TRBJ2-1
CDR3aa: CASSSNGLAVYNEQFF
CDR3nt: TGTGCCAGCAGCTCCAATGGACTAGCGGTCTACAATGAGCAGTTCTTC

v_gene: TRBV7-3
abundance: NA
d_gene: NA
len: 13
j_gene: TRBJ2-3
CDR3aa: CASSLTVRDTQYF
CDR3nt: TGTGCCAGCAGCTTAACGGTACGCGATACGCAGTATTTT

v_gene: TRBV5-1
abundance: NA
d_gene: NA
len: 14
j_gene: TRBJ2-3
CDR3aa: CASSLMASTDTQYF
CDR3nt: TGCGCCAGCAGCTTGATGGCTAGCACAGATACGCAGTATTTT

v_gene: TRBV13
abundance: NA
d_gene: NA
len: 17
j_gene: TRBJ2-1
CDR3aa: CASSLSGAQGTVDEQFF
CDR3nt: TGTGCCAGCAGCTTATCGGGGGCACAGGGGACGGTCGATGAGCAGTTCTTC

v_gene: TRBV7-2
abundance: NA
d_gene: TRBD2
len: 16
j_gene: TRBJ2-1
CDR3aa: CASSAPPGLANNEQFF
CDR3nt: TGTGCCAGCAGTGCCCCGCCGGGACTAGCGAACAATGAGCAGTTCTTC

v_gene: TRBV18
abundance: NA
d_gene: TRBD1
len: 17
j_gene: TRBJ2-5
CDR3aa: CASSPPGTGRSRETQYF
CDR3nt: TGTGCCAGCTCACCACCGGGGACAGGGAGGTCACGAGAGACCCAGTACTTC

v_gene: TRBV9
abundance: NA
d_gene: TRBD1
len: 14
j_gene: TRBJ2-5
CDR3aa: CASSADRGSETQYF
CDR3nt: TGTGCCAGCAGCGCGGACAGGGGAAGCGAGACCCAGTACTTC

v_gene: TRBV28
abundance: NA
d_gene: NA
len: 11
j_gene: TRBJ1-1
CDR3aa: CASSLPPQAFF
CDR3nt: TGTGCCAGCAGTTTACCCCCACAGGCTTTCTTT

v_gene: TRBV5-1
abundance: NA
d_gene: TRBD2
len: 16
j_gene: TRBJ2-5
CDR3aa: CASSPSQGTGGETQYF
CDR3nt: TGCGCCAGCAGCCCCTCCCAAGGAACGGGAGGAGAGACCCAGTACTTC

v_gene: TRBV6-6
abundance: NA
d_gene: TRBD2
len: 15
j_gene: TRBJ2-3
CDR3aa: CASRLAGGLADTQYF
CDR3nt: TGTGCCAGCAGGTTAGCGGGGGGGCTCGCAGATACGCAGTATTTT

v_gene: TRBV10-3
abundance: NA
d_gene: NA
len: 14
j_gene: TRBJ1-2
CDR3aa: CAISNGSSNYGYTF
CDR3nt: TGTGCCATCAGCAACGGGTCTTCTAACTATGGCTACACCTTC

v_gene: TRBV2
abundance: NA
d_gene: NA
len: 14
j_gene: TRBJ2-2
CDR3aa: CASGARETTGELFF
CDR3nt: TGTGCCAGCGGGGCCAGGGAAACCACCGGGGAGCTGTTTTTT

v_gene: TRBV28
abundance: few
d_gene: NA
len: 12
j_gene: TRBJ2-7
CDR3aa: CASSPEGLTAAF
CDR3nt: TGTGCCAGCAGTCCCGAAGGACTCACCGCCGCATTC

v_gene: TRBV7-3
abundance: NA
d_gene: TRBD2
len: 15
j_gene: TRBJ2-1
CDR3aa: CASSLNSGTSGIRFF
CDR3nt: TGTGCCAGCAGCTTAAATAGCGGGACCTCTGGAATCCGGTTCTTC

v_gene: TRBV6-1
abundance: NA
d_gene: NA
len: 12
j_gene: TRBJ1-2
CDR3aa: CASSERTWGYTF
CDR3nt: TGTGCCAGCAGTGAGAGGACGTGGGGCTACACCTTC

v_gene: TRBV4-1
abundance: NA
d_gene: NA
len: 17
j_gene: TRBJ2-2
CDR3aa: CASSQVQNRDNTGELFF
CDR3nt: TGCGCCAGCAGCCAAGTACAGAACAGGGATAACACCGGGGAGCTGTTTTTT

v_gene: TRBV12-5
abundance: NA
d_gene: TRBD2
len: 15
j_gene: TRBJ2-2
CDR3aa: CASGPPEGRAGELFF
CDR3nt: TGTGCTAGTGGTCCCCCCGAGGGGAGGGCCGGGGAGCTGTTTTTT

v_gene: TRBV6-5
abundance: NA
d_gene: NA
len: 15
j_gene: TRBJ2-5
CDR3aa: CASSYRRGTSTTQYF
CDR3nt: TGTGCCAGCAGTTACCGTCGTGGGACATCCACGACCCAGTACTTC